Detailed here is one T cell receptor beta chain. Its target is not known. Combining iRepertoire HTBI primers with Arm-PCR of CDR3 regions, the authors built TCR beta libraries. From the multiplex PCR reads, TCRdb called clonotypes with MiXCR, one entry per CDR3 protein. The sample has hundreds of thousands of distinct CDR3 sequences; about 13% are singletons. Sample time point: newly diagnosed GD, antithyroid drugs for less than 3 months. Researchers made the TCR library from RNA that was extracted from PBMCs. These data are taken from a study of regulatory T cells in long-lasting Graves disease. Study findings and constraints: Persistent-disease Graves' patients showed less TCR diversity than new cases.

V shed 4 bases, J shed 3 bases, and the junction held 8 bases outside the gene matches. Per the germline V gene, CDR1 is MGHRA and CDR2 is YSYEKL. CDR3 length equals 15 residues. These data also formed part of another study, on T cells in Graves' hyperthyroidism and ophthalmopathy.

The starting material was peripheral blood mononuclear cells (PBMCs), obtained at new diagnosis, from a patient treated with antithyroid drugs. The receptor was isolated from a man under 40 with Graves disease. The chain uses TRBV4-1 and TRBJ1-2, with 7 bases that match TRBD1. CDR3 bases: TGCGCCAGCAGCCGCGTGGGACAGAGAGACTATGGCTACACCTTC. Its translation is CASSRVGQRDYGYTF.